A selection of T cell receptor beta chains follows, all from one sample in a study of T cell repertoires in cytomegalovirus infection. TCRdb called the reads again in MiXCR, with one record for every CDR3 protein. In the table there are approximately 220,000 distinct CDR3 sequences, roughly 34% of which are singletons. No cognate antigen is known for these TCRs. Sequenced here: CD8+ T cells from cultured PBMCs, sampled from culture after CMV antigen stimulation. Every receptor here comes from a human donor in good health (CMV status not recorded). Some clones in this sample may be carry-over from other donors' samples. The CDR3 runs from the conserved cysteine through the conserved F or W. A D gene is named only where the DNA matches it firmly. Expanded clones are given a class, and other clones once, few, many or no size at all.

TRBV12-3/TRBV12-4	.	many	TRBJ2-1	TGTGCCAGCAGTTTGGGGGCGTCCCCCTACAATGAGCAGTTCTTC	CASSLGASPYNEQFF
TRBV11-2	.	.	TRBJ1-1	TGTGCCAGCAGCTCAGGACAACCTGAAGCTTTCTTT	CASSSGQPEAFF
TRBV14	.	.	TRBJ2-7	TGTGCCAGCAGTCTACGTATAGATATCGACGAGCAGTACTTC	CASSLRIDIDEQYF
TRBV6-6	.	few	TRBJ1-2	TGTGCCAGCAGTTACTCAGCGGGAAAGGGAGGATGGGGCTACACCTTC	CASSYSAGKGGWGYTF
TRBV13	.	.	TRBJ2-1	TGTGCCAGCAGCCCCGCGACAGGTGGGGTCAATGAGCAGTTCTTC	CASSPATGGVNEQFF
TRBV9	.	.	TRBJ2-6	TGTGCCAGCAGCGGAGGGACAAAAATCTCTGGGGCCAACGTCCTGACTTTC	CASSGGTKISGANVLTF
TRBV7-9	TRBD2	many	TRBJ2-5	TGTGCCAGCAGCTTATATGGACTAGACCAAGAGACCCAGTACTTC	CASSLYGLDQETQYF
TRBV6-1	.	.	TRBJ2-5	TGTGCCAGCAGTAGCCAGAGTCAAGAGACCCAGTACTTC	CASSSQSQETQYF
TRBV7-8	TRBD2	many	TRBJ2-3	TGTGCCAGCAGCGCCCGACTAGCGGGAGACCTCGACGGCACAGATACGCAGTATTTT	CASSARLAGDLDGTDTQYF
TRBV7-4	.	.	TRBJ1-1	TGTGCCAGCAGCTTTGAACCGGGATTTAGTTTAGCTTTCTTT	CASSFEPGFSLAFF
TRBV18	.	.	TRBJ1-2	TGTGCCAGCTCACCAGGCGGGGACCCTAACTATGGCTACACCTTC	CASSPGGDPNYGYTF
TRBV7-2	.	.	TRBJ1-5	TGTGCCAGCAGCTTAGAATGGGGGGCATACCAGCCCCAGCATTTT	CASSLEWGAYQPQHF
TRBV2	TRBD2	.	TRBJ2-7	TGTGCCAGCAGTGAAGAGGCTAGCGGGACCTACGAGCAGTACTTC	CASSEEASGTYEQYF
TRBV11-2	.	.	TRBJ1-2	TGTGCCAGCAGCTTAACGCGGGCTAACTATGGCTACACCTTC	CASSLTRANYGYTF
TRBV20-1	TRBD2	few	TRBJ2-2	TGCAGTGCTAGCCGGAGCGGGAGTTCGGCGAACACCGGGGAGCTGTTTTTT	CSASRSGSSANTGELFF
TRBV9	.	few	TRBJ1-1	TGTGCCAGTACAACAACCAGGGGTATGATTAACATGAACACTGAAGCTTTCTTT	CASTTTRGMINMNTEAFF
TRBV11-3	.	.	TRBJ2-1	TGTGCCAGCAGCTATGGGGTGACAGGCGGCAATGAGCAGTTCTTC	CASSYGVTGGNEQFF
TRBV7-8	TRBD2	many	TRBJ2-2	TGTGCCAGCAGCTTAGCACTAGCGGGAGTCGCCGGGGAGCTGTTTTTT	CASSLALAGVAGELFF
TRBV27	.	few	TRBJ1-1	TGTGCCAGCAGTTTTGGGGGGCTTGCTGAAGCTTTCTTT	CASSFGGLAEAFF
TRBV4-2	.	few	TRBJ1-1	TGTGCCAGCAGCCAAGCCCCGAGCGAGGGCACTGAAGCTTTCTTT	CASSQAPSEGTEAFF
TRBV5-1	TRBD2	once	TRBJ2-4	TGCGCCAGCAGCCTTGGACTAGCTGAAAACATTCAGTACTTC	CASSLGLAENIQYF
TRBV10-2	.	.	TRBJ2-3	TGCGCCAGCATTAATAGTGGTGGCACAGATACGCAGTATTTT	CASINSGGTDTQYF
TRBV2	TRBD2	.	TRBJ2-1	TGTGCCAGCATAACTAGCGGTTACAATGAGCAGTTCTTC	CASITSGYNEQFF
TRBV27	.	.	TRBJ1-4	TGTGCCAGCAGTTTATCGGACCGTGGGGGGCCTAATGAAAAACTGTTTTTT	CASSLSDRGGPNEKLFF
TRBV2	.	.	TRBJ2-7	TGTGCCAGCAGTGGTAGGGTGGCAGGGAGCTCCTACGAGCAGTACTTC	CASSGRVAGSSYEQYF
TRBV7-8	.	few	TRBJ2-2	TGTGCCAGCAGCTTTATCTGGAACACCGGGGAGCTGTTTTTT	CASSFIWNTGELFF
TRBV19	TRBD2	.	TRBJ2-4	TGTGCCAGTAGTTTTACCGGGACTAGCGGGAGAGCCAAAAACATTCAGTACTTC	CASSFTGTSGRAKNIQYF
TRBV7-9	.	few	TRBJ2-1	TGTGCCAGCATCCCCCCCCGCACAGCCGCCCTAGACAATGAGCAGTTCTTC	CASIPPRTAALDNEQFF
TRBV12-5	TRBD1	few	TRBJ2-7	TGTGCTAGTGGTTTAGGACAGGGGATTGACGAGCAGTACTTC	CASGLGQGIDEQYF
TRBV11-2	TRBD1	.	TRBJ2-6	TGTGCCAGCAGCCCTGGGACAGGGGGCCGGTTTAACGTCCTGACTTTC	CASSPGTGGRFNVLTF
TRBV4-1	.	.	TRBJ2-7	TGCGCCAGCAGCCAGGTGAAGGATTACGAGCAGTACTTC	CASSQVKDYEQYF
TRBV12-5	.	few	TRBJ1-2	TGTGCTAGTGGTTTAGCCGCGAGTGGCTACACCTTC	CASGLAASGYTF
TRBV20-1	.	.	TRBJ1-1	TGCAGTGCTCTCCGGACACGGAACACTGAAGCTTTCTTT	CSALRTRNTEAFF
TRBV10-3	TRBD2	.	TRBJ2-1	TGTGCCACCTCTACGGGGGGGCTGGGCTACAATGAGCAGTTCTTC	CATSTGGLGYNEQFF
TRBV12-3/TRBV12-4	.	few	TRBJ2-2	TGTGCCAGCAGTTTACTGGCACCCACCGGGGAGCTGTTTTTT	CASSLLAPTGELFF
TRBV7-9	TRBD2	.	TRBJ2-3	TGTGCCAGCAGCTCGAGACTAGCCGACATCACAGATACGCAGTATTTT	CASSSRLADITDTQYF
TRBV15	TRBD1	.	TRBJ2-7	TGTGCCACCAGCAGGGCGTCCGGGACAGCTTACTACGAGCAGTACTTC	CATSRASGTAYYEQYF
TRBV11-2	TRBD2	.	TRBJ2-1	TGTGCCAGCAGCTTAGTCGGAGCGGGAGAAAACAATGAGCAGTTCTTC	CASSLVGAGENNEQFF
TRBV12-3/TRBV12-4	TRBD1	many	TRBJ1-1	TGTGCCAGCAGTTTAAGGCAGGGGGGCACTGAAGCTTTCTTT	CASSLRQGGTEAFF
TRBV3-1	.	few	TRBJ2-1	TGTGCCAGCAGCCAAAAGAAGTGGCAGCACAAGGGGGGGGTCTTC	CASSQKKWQHKGGVF
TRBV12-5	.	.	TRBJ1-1	TGTGCTAGTAGAGACGGAGGGCCGAACACTGAAGCTTTCTTT	CASRDGGPNTEAFF
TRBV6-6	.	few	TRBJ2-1	TGTGCCAGCAGCGTCCTGGAGGGCTCCTACAATGAGCAGTTCTTC	CASSVLEGSYNEQFF
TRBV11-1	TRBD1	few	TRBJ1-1	TGTGCCAGCAGCTTAGCGCCTGCTCGACAGGGACTTTCCACTGAAGCTTTCTTT	CASSLAPARQGLSTEAFF
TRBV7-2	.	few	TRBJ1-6	TGTGCCAGCAGCTTAGCTGGGGGATCCTCACCCCTCCACTTT	CASSLAGGSSPLHF
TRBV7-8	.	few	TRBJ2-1	TGTGCCAGCAGCTTAGGCGGGATTGAGCAGTTCTTC	CASSLGGIEQFF
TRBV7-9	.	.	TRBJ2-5	TGTGCCAGCAGACCAGCCCGACAGGCTGGGGAGACCCAGTACTTC	CASRPARQAGETQYF
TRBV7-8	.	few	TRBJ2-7	TGTGCCAGCAGCTCAAAGACAGGACTCCGCTCCTACGAGCAGTACTTC	CASSSKTGLRSYEQYF
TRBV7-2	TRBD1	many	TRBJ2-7	TGTGCCAGCAGACCACTAATAGGGACAGTCTACTCCTACGAGCAGTACTTC	CASRPLIGTVYSYEQYF
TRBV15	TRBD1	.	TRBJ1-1	TGTGCCACCAGCAGAGGGGGTCCGGGACAGGGGTCCTGGGCTGAAGCTTTCTTT	CATSRGGPGQGSWAEAFF
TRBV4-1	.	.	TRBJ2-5	TGCGCCAGCAGCCAAGAGGAACGGAACCAAGAGACCCAGTACTTC	CASSQEERNQETQYF
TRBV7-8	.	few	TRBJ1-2	TGTGCCAGCAGCTTAATTGAGGGAAGTATGGACTATGGCTACACCTTC	CASSLIEGSMDYGYTF
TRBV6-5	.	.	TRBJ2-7	TGTGCCAGCAGTTACGGCTTGTCAAGGGACGAGCAGTACTTC	CASSYGLSRDEQYF
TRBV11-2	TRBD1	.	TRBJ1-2	TGTGCCAGCAGCTCTCGGACAGGGGAGGGCGGCTACACCTTC	CASSSRTGEGGYTF
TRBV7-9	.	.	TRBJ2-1	TGTGCCAGCAGCCCAGGAGGCCCACACTACAATGAGCAGTTCTTC	CASSPGGPHYNEQFF
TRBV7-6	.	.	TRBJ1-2	TGTGCCAGCGCACCAGGGGACTATGGCTACACCTTC	CASAPGDYGYTF
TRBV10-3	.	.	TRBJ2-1	TGTGCCATCAGTGAGTCGACGTTTGGCGGGCCGAACAATGAGCAGTTCTTC	CAISESTFGGPNNEQFF
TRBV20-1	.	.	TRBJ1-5	TGCAGTGCTAGAGCTATCAGGCCCCGTGATCAGCCCCAGCATTTT	CSARAIRPRDQPQHF
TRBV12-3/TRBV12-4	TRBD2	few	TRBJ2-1	TGTGCCAGCCTGGGGGGGGACTACAATGAGCAGTTCTTC	CASLGGDYNEQFF
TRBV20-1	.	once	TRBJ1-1	TGCAGTGCTAGAGGGAGGACAAGCTATGAAGCTTTCTTT	CSARGRTSYEAFF